The 23 T cell receptor beta chains in this list originate from one sample, sequenced in a study of technical replicates of blood from a handful of donors. Clones were sequenced by immunoSEQ multiplex PCR, and TCRdb holds only the in-frame ones, with some missing. The sample holds around 80,000 clones, roughly 98% seen once. The sequenced sample was T cells isolated from PBMCs. Receptors were obtained from a human donor in good health.

This clone was recorded once. J is TRBJ2-1 and V is TRBV7-2; TRBD1 is a possible D gene (7 bases). CDR3 length: 19 residues. V was clipped by 1 base and J by 5 bases, with 24 bases between them. Germline V lookup: CDR1 SGHTA, CDR2 FQGNSA. CDR3 residues: CASSLGRVLRGRTNNEQFF. DNA of the CDR3: TGTGCCAGCAGCTTAGGTCGGGTCTTGAGGGGGCGGACTAACAATGAGCAGTTCTTC.

This clone has only one observation. The rearrangement uses TRBV5-1 and TRBJ2-1; TRBD1 might be the D (6 bases). Deletions cut 4 bases from V and 0 bases from J, with 14 bases between. Germline assignment: CDR1 SGHRS and CDR2 YFSETQ. This CDR3 comprises 16 residues. The CDR3 DNA is TGCGCCAGCAGCGCCGAAACAGGGCGCTCCTACAATGAGCAGTTCTTC. Translated, it gives CASSAETGRSYNEQFF.

The chain has TRBV5-4 and TRBJ2-3; D is uncertain. The CDR3 sequence is 15 residues long. Germline V gene sequence: CDR1 SGHNT, CDR2 YYREEE (reference sequence). Trimming cost V 3 bases and J 1 base, with 12 bases left between them. CDR3 in DNA: TGTGCCAGCAGCTCGCCCACTTCGGGCACAGATACGCAGTATTTT. Amino acid sequence: CASSSPTSGTDTQYF.

The rearrangement uses TRBV10-1 and TRBJ2-1, with D possibly matching TRBD1 (6 bases). The CDR3 length is 15 residues. Germline V gives CDR1 WNHNN, CDR2 SYGVQD (reference sequence). The V end was cut by 2 bases, the J end by 8 bases, with 16 bases between. CDR3 DNA: TGCGCCAGCAGTGAGCCCGACAGGAGTTTCGATGAGCAGTTCTTC. This translates into CASSEPDRSFDEQFF.

The chain has TRBV6-1 and TRBJ2-7; 7 bases agree with TRBD2. Germline-derived CDR1 and CDR2 are MNHNS and SASEGT. The V segment lost 8 bases and the J segment 2 bases; nucleotides outside the gene matches: 6. The CDR3 extends over 13 amino acids. Here the CDR3 reads CASLGGLAYEQYF. For the CDR3, the DNA is TGTGCCAGCTTAGGTGGACTAGCCTACGAGCAGTACTTC.

The gene calls are TRBV6-1 and TRBJ1-1, with D tentatively TRBD1 (5 bases). Germline assignment: CDR1 MNHNS and CDR2 SASEGT. The CDR3 runs to 12 residues. With 6 bases removed from V and 3 bases from J, the gap between germline ends came to 8 bases. The CDR3 coding sequence is TGTGCCAGCAGGGGGACTGACACTGAAGCTTTCTTT. Encoded protein: CASRGTDTEAFF.

The chain couples TRBV25-1 to TRBJ2-5, with TRBD2 matching over 11 bases. The CDR3 totals 15 residues. V was pared by 3 bases and J by 5 bases, with 5 bases of the junction left unmatched. Per the germline V gene, CDR1 is MGHDK and CDR2 is SYGVNS. As DNA, the CDR3 is TGTGCCAGCAGTGACAGACTAGCGGGGAGGGAGACCCAGTACTTC. Translating gives CASSDRLAGRETQYF.

This chain links TRBV7-2 with TRBJ2-1; D uncertain. Looked up from germline, CDR1 is SGHTA and CDR2 is FQGNSA. Trimming pared 1 base from V and 2 bases from J, leaving 9 bases between. CDR3 length equals 15 residues. CDR3 coding DNA: TGTGCCAGCAGCTTAGAAGCTACCCCCTACAATGAGCAGTTCTTC. Amino acid sequence: CASSLEATPYNEQFF.

This sequence joins TRBV13 and TRBJ2-7; TRBD1 matches 8 bases. Germline V gene data show CDR1 as PRHDT and CDR2 as FYEKMQ (reference sequence). The CDR3 consists of 15 residues. J gave up 3 bases and V 5 bases, and 9 bases lay outside the gene matches. For the CDR3, the DNA is TGTGCCAGCAGCCTCGGACAGGGCGGGTTCTACGAGCAGTACTTC. It specifies CASSLGQGGFYEQYF.

The V and J genes are TRBV5-1 and TRBJ2-1; 13 nucleotides align to TRBD2. In germline, CDR1 is SGHRS, CDR2 YFSETQ. V lost 1 base and J lost 2; bases outside the gene matches: 3. The CDR3 runs 17 residues. CDR3 sequence: CASSLLGLAGPYNEQFF. CDR3 DNA: TGCGCCAGCAGCTTGTTGGGACTAGCGGGACCCTACAATGAGCAGTTCTTC.

This chain links TRBV28 with TRBJ2-1; a possible D gene is TRBD2 (6 bases). Trimming stripped 6 bases from V and 0 bases from J, with 24 bases between. The CDR3 covers 19 residues. In germline, CDR1 is MDHEN, CDR2 SYDVKM. Here the CDR3 DNA reads TGTGCCAGCAGCGCGAGATCGGCGGGGACCAAGAGCTCCTACAATGAGCAGTTCTTC. Protein product: CASSARSAGTKSSYNEQFF.

The rearrangement uses TRBV7-8 and TRBJ2-7; D ambiguous. The CDR3 loop spans 13 amino acids. V lost 4 bases, J lost 5 bases, and 12 bases lay in between. Germline V gene data show CDR1 as SGHVS and CDR2 as FQNEAQ. Here the CDR3 DNA reads TGTGCCAGCAGCTCTGTGCCACAAGACGAGCAGTACTTC. Amino acids: CASSSVPQDEQYF.

The chain combines TRBV28 with TRBJ1-5, with TRBD1 matching over 12 bases. Per the germline V gene, CDR1 is MDHEN and CDR2 is SYDVKM. The CDR3 runs 15 residues. Trimming at V came to 5 bases and at J to 6 bases, leaving 5 bases not matched to a gene. This chain's CDR3 is CASSGGTGGFQPQHF. The DNA of the CDR3 is TGTGCCAGCAGTGGGGGGACAGGGGGCTTTCAGCCCCAGCATTTT.

The V and J genes are TRBV27 and TRBJ1-5, with no clear D. The CDR3 runs 14 residues. Germline assignment: CDR1 MNHEY and CDR2 SMNVEV (reference sequence). V shed 7 bases and J shed 5 bases, with 15 bases lying between them. The DNA of the CDR3 is TGTGCCAGCACCTCGAGAGGGCGAGATCAGCCCCAGCATTTT. It encodes CASTSRGRDQPQHF.

The V gene is TRBV5-6, the J gene TRBJ1-1; D is undetermined. CDR1 is SGHDT and CDR2 is YYEEEE in the germline V gene. V lost 0 bases to trimming and J lost 8 bases, with 11 bases between them. This CDR3 is built from 13 residues. The CDR3: CASSLVTGAEAFF. The CDR3 bases are TGTGCCAGCAGCTTGGTTACGGGTGCGGAAGCTTTCTTT.

The rearrangement joins TRBV4-1 to TRBJ1-4; 8 nucleotides align to TRBD1. J gave up 0 bases and V 0 bases, and 6 bases lay outside the gene matches. Per germline, CDR1 MGHRA and CDR2 YSYEKL. This CDR3 contains 18 residues. DNA of the CDR3: TGCGCCAGCAGCCAAGACCTCCAGGGGGCGGCAACTAATGAAAAACTGTTTTTT. It encodes CASSQDLQGAATNEKLFF.

The chain uses TRBV5-1 and TRBJ1-5; 9 nucleotides match TRBD1. CDR1 is SGHRS, CDR2 YFSETQ, per germline. This CDR3 is 15 amino acids long. With V trimmed by 4 bases and J by 5 bases, 7 bases remained unmatched. The CDR3, as DNA: TGCGCCAGCAGCCCGGGACAGGGAGGGGATCAGCCCCAGCATTTT. This codes for CASSPGQGGDQPQHF. The full variable domain, completed using reference TRBV5-1 and TRBJ1-5, is KAGVTQTPRYLIKTRGQQVTLSCSPISGHRSVSWYQQTPGQGLQFLFEYFSETQRNKGNFPGRFSGRQFSNSRSEMNVSTLELGDSALYLCASSPGQGGDQPQHFGDGTRLSIL.

The V gene is TRBV19, the J gene TRBJ2-2; D is unresolved. The CDR3 totals 13 residues. The ends were cut back, 5 bases at V and 4 bases at J, with 8 bases in the middle. Germline V lookup: CDR1 LNHDA, CDR2 SQIVND (reference sequence). The CDR3 DNA reads TGTGCCAGTAGTTTCCAAATCACCGGGGAGCTGTTTTTT. This translates into CASSFQITGELFF.

The chain recombines TRBV11-2 with TRBJ2-7, with 8 bases matching TRBD2. Germline-derived CDR1 and CDR2 are SGHAT and FQNNGV. The CDR3 sequence is 14 residues long. V shed 5 bases, J shed 0 bases, and the junction held 3 bases outside the gene matches. CDR3: CASSPGTSSYEQYF. CDR3 DNA: TGTGCCAGCAGCCCCGGGACTAGCTCCTACGAGCAGTACTTC.

The chain links TRBV13 to TRBJ2-7; TRBD2 agrees at 10 bases. V gave up 1 base and J gave up 3 bases; unmatched junction bases: 9. Per germline, CDR1 PRHDT and CDR2 FYEKMQ (reference sequence). The CDR3 covers 17 residues. For the CDR3, the DNA is TGTGCCAGCAGCTTAGTCCCCAAAAGCGGGAGGGACTACGAGCAGTACTTC. Protein product: CASSLVPKSGRDYEQYF.

The V gene is TRBV29-1, the J gene TRBJ2-7, with TRBD1 identical over 10 bases. The CDR3 contains 15 residues. The J segment lost 3 bases and the V segment lost 2 bases, leaving 7 bases of the junction unmatched. Germline V lookup: CDR1 SQVTM, CDR2 ANQGSEA. In DNA form, the CDR3 reads TGCAGCGTTGAACTACCGGGACAGGGGATCTACGAGCAGTACTTC. This sequence encodes CSVELPGQGIYEQYF.

The chain has TRBV27 and TRBJ2-5, with 9 bases aligning to TRBD1. Germline CDR1 MNHEY, CDR2 SMNVEV (reference sequence). This CDR3 is built from 14 residues. Trimming cost V 5 bases and J 5 bases; bases outside gene matches: 6. The CDR3 nucleotides are TGTGCCAGCAGTCTGAACAGGGGGCTGGAGACCCAGTACTTC. This sequence encodes CASSLNRGLETQYF.

This clone has a single count. The chain links TRBV19 to TRBJ1-1; TRBD1 agrees at 9 bases. The ends lost 5 bases at V and 5 bases at J; junction bases unmatched: 9. Looked up from germline, CDR1 is LNHDA and CDR2 is SQIVND (reference sequence). This CDR3 contains 15 residues. This chain's CDR3 is CASSRQGGGWTEAFF. The CDR3, as DNA: TGTGCCAGTAGTCGACAGGGGGGCGGGTGGACTGAAGCTTTCTTT.